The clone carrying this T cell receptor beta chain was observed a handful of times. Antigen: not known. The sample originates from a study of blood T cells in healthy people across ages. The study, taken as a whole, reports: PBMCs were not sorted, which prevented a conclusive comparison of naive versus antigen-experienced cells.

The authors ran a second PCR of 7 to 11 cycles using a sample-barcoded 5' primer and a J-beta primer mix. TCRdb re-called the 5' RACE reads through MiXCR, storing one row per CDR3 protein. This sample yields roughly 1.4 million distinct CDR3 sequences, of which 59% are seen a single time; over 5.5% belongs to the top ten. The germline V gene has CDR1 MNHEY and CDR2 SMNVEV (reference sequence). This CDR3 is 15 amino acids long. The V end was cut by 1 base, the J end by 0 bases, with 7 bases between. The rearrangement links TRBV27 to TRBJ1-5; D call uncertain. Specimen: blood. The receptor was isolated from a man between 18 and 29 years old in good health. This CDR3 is CASSLLENSNQPQHF. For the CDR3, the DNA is TGTGCCAGCAGTTTATTGGAGAATAGCAATCAGCCCCAGCATTTT.